This T cell receptor beta chain was recorded in a study of CD8+ T cells in alopecia areata (dated by TCRdb to the late 2010s). A note on the overall study: Treated patients were enrolled in an open-label pilot trial of oral tofacitinib at 5 to 10 mg twice daily for moderate-to-severe alopecia areata. Tofacitinib-treated patients had biopsies at baseline and at 4 and 24 weeks of treatment, with a later scalp biopsy in several patients. RNA was obtained with the PAXgene miRNA kit for fixed scalp, the miRNeasy kit for PBMCs, and the RNeasy kit for mouse skin. Clonality in the scalp was compared among normal scalp (n=4), patchy alopecia areata scalp (n=8), and alopecia totalis/universalis scalp (n=8). In both human patients and the C3H/HeJ mouse model, the study applied high-throughput TCRbeta sequencing to look at T cell clonal expansion in alopecia areata. Patients stayed on tofacitinib for 6 to 18 months and then had 6 months of follow-up off drug so that delayed response and recurrence could be assessed. On the human side, TCRbeta sequencing was run on scalp tissue and on sorted CD4+ and CD8+ peripheral blood T cells from healthy controls and from alopecia areata patients with either patchy or totalis/universalis disease. immunoSEQ multiplex PCR using 35 Vbeta forward primers and 13 Jbeta reverse primers was used to amplify TCRbeta CDR3 regions. The SALT score, which quantifies the percentage of affected scalp surface area, was used to measure disease severity in treated patients. What the study reported, not specific to this receptor: Tofacitinib significantly lowered scalp clonality and the number of expanded CD8+ clones among the top 100 scalp clones. TCR sequences shared between patients were less clear than in mice, possibly partly because of HLA diversity in the patient population. Because the treated cohort was small and had just a single nonresponder, larger studies are needed to establish links between baseline CD8+ expansion and response. Lesional scalp, especially in alopecia totalis/universalis, showed higher clonality and more expanded CD8+ clones than normal scalp, suggesting antigenic drive. During tofacitinib treatment, many expanded lesional clones stuck around in both scalp and blood, and this persistence may partly explain why relapse happens after treatment is stopped. Unlike mouse skin, which is dominated by gammadelta T cells, normal human skin has resident alphabeta T cells that are also sequenced, and this complicates analysis of the scalp TCR repertoire.

Libraries were prepared through the immunoSEQ multiplex PCR assay. RNA was extracted from all samples and reverse transcribed into cDNA as template for TCR sequencing. SuperScript III was used to make first-strand cDNA, primed with a 2:1 mix of oligo-dT and random hexamers. A synthetic immune receptor repertoire was used to gauge amplification bias, and whatever bias remained was removed computationally. Per the authors' processing: Raw reads were preprocessed to remove errors, and CDR3 was defined according to IMGT conventions as the region from the conserved cysteine to phenylalanine. Clonality was computed as 1 minus the Shannon entropy, with the entropy normalized by log2 of the number of productive unique TCRs. CD4 or CD8 identity of scalp clones was inferred by cross-referencing scalp TCRbeta sequences with sorted blood CD4 and CD8 repertoires. TCRdb mirrors the immuneACCESS table, restricted to in-frame sequences. Some clones are absent from its copies; in checked studies, under half trace to an unresolved V gene, and the reason for the others is unknown. That table supplies the V and J calls and clone size; D and trimming were determined from the DNA. The sample includes around 110,000 clones, with about 60% observed a single time. 9% to 15% of the sample is held by the ten biggest clonotypes.

Remarks on this clone: Its cognate antigen has yet to be identified. Base qualities are not recorded, but no much larger clone differs from it by a single base.

The meaning of the sample's time point label: around 22 weeks on oral tofacitinib. Reading the label with the study, this specimen's treatment or condition is: oral pan-JAK inhibitor, 5-10 mg twice daily. Peripheral blood and lesional scalp punch biopsies were obtained from patients with alopecia areata. PBMCs were isolated by density centrifugation and stained for CD3, CD4 and CD8, and CD4+ and CD8+ T cells were sorted on a FACSAria. The sample was CD8+ T cells sorted from blood, taken at week 24, from a patient treated with tofacitinib. This sequence originates from a human donor with alopecia areata.

The CDR3 region: CASSFPSSGGGTDTQYF. The DNA sequence follows: TGTGCCAGCAGTTTCCCGAGTAGCGGGGGGGGAACAGATACGCAGTATTTT. Rearrangement joined TRBV27 to TRBJ2-3, with TRBD2 matching 11 junction bases. CDR1 and CDR2 were assigned from the germline V gene (reference sequence) as MNHEY and SMNVEV. Including the terminal cysteine and phenylalanine, the CDR3 comprises 17 residues. Only the CDR3 DNA stays, 51 bases, in frame from base 1. V loses 3 bases at its end and J loses 3 bases; junction bases beyond the gene matches: 8.